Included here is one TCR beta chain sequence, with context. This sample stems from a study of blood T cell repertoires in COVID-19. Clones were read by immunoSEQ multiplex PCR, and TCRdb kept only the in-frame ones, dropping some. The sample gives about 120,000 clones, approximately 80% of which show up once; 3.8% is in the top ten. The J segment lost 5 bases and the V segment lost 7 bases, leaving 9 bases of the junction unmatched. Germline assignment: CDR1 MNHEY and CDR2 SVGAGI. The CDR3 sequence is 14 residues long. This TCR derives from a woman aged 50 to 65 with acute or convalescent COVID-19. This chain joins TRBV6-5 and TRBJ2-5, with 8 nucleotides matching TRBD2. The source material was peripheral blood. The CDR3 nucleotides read TGTGCCAGCACCCCAGTTACTAGCGGCGAGACCCAGTACTTC. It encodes CASTPVTSGETQYF.